What follows are 2 T cell receptor beta chains derived from one specimen sequenced in a study of somatic mutations in cytotoxic T cells in rheumatoid arthritis (dated by TCRdb to about 2017). The library was built by means of the immunoSEQ multiplex PCR assay. In its TCRdb copy, this immuneACCESS table keeps in-frame sequences only and misses some clones. Where compared with another copy, unresolved V genes explain less than half of these, and the others have no known cause. For this sample the table gives some 17,000 clones, of which just under 85% were detected only once. Under 25% of the sample is taken by the ten largest. Sequenced: CD8+ T cells sorted from blood. The receptors stem from an adult with rheumatoid arthritis.

The chain joins TRBV4-1 to TRBJ2-7, with D maybe TRBD2 (6 bases). Germline V lookup: CDR1 MGHRA, CDR2 YSYEKL. Trimming removed 3 bases from V and 4 bases from J, with 19 bases in between. CDR3 length: 16 amino acids. Here the CDR3 reads CASSQAAPGTLYEQYF. Here the CDR3 DNA reads TGCGCCAGCAGCCAGGCAGCCCCCGGGACTTTATACGAGCAGTACTTC.

The genes are TRBV5-4 and TRBJ2-7; D is unresolved. The germline V gene has CDR1 SGHNT and CDR2 YYREEE (reference sequence). The CDR3 contains 14 residues. Trimming shortened V by 0 bases and J by 0 bases, and 7 bases separated the two germline ends. CDR3 protein: CASSLGGSSYEQYF. The CDR3 bases are TGTGCCAGCAGCTTGGGCGGTAGCTCCTACGAGCAGTACTTC.